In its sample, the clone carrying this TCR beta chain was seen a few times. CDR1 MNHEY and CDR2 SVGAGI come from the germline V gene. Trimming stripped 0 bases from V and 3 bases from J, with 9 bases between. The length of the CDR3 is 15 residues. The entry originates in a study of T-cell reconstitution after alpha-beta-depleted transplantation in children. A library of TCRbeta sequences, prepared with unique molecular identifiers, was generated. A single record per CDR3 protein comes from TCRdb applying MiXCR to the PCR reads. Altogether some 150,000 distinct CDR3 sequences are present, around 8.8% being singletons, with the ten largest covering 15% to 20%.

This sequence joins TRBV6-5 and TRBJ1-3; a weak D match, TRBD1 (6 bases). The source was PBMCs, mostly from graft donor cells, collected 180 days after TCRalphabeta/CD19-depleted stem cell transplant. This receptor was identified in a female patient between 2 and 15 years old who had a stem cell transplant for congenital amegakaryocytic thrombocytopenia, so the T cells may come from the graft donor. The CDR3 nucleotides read TGTGCCAGCAGTTACTCGGGACACATTGGAAACACCATATATTTT. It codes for CASSYSGHIGNTIYF.